This record concerns one T cell receptor beta chain sequence. The antigen it binds to is not known. It has no much larger one-base neighbor in the sample; base qualities were not kept. Peripheral blood CD8+ and CD4+ T cells from healthy donors, Susac syndrome patients and multiple sclerosis patients were profiled using high-throughput TCR beta sequencing. Susac syndrome patients met recently defined diagnostic criteria for definite or probable disease. Bulk CD8+ and CD4+ T cells were purified magnetically by negative isolation, whereas CD8+ TEMRA cells were enriched by FACS. Blood was collected in EDTA tubes and processed within 24 hours, with PBMCs isolated through density gradient centrifugation. PBMCs destined for TCR sequencing were cryopreserved in liquid nitrogen and later thawed in a 37 °C water bath. Purity of sorted or isolated CD4+, CD8+ and CD8+ TEMRA cells was at least 90%. RNA was extracted using the RNeasy kit, and about 0.45 to 1 microgram was reverse transcribed with random hexamers. The immunoSEQ multiplex PCR assay, which covers 54 Vbeta and 13 Jbeta segments, was used to amplify TCR beta CDR3 regions. To correct PCR amplification bias, a synthetic template baseline was used for both primer optimization and computational correction. Concerning the study's data processing: Reads were assigned to V, D and J genes according to IMGT and analyzed in immunoSEQ Analyzer, with only productive sequences retained. To calculate clonality, Shannon entropy was normalized by log2 of the number of productive unique sequences and then subtracted from one. For each patient and control, public and private clones were evaluated within the 100 most prevalent clones. Susac-specific clones were defined as absent from healthy and MS cohorts, around 1,000 published viral clones and other ImmuneACCESS disease sequences. In TCRdb, the public reads were trimmed at Q25 with fastp and aligned with MiXCR, with productive beta chains retained. Rows with one shared CDR3 protein collapse into an entry with the most common genes and DNA. The V and J calls and clone size are TCRdb's, not the authors'. The sample table records 200,000 to 250,000 distinct CDR3 sequences; about 94% of these occur just once. The ten largest clones take up 0.15% of the sample.

This entry belongs to a study of CD8 T cells in Susac syndrome (dated by TCRdb to the late 2010s). In terms of the full investigation: Among the sequenced Susac syndrome patients, more than five had clinically active disease and roughly 8 were in clinical remission. At blood withdrawal, Susac syndrome patients were either therapy-naive, taking corticosteroids (in some cases with IVIg as well), or taking IVIg alone. The study used repertoire sequencing to test whether antigen drove CD8+ T cell activation and differentiation in Susac syndrome. What the research found in general, with its limitations: The number of individuals in the TCR sequencing and HLA analysis was recognized as being relatively small. No clonal expansion was detected in the CD4+ T cell repertoire of Susac syndrome patients.

Including the terminal cysteine and phenylalanine, the CDR3 comprises 13 residues. Just CDR3 DNA is preserved here, 39 bases in frame from base 1. Cut back by 1 base and 6 bases, the V and J ends lie 12 bases apart. The germline V gene (reference sequence) sets CDR1 to DFQATT and CDR2 to SNEGSKA. The sample taken for sequencing was CD4+ T cells from PBMCs. The source is a human donor with Susac syndrome. The chain was built from TRBV20-1 and TRBJ1-2; the D gene lacks a confident call. The CDR3 region reads CSARGLVGNGYTF. The sequence in DNA is TGCAGTGCTAGAGGTTTGGTAGGGAATGGCTACACCTTC.